The 9 T cell receptor beta chains below come from one sample, sequenced in a study of blood T cell repertoires in COVID-19. Produced via immunoSEQ multiplex PCR; TCRdb's table is partial and in-frame only. Of over 250,000 clones detected, roughly 91% appear once; the ten largest clones hold roughly 2%. The material sequenced was PBMCs or T cells enriched from blood (not recorded which). Source of these receptors: a woman aged 55 to 70 in a cohort exposed to, infected with or recovered from COVID-19 (not recorded which).

This clone was counted once. The rearrangement links TRBV24-1 to TRBJ2-5; no clear D. The CDR3 runs to 13 residues. V lost 3 bases to trimming and J lost 4 bases, with 8 bases between them. Looked up from germline, CDR1 is KGHDR and CDR2 is SFDVKD. In nucleotides, the CDR3 is TGTGCCACCAGTGATCCCGTAATAGAGACCCAGTACTTC. This encodes CATSDPVIETQYF.

The gene calls are TRBV9 and TRBJ2-1; 7 bases map to TRBD1. This CDR3 spans 13 amino acids. Germline V gene data show CDR1 as SGDLS and CDR2 as YYNGEE. After removal of 4 bases from V and 5 bases from J, the junction contained 3 bases not matched to a gene. Here the CDR3 reads CASSHRGNNEQFF. The CDR3 DNA is TGTGCCAGCAGCCACAGGGGTAACAATGAGCAGTTCTTC.

The V and J genes are TRBV5-1 and TRBJ1-2; 7 bases agree with TRBD1. This CDR3 has 15 residues. V lost 4 bases and J lost 8; bases outside the gene matches: 14. Germline lookup yields CDR1 SGHRS and CDR2 YFSETQ. CDR3 sequence: CASSTTTGLRDGYTF. DNA for the CDR3: TGCGCCAGCAGCACCACGACAGGGCTGAGGGACGGCTACACCTTC.

V and J are TRBV6-5 and TRBJ2-2, with TRBD1 as a possible D gene (5 bases). V was clipped by 5 bases and J by 1 base, with 8 bases between them. Germline values: CDR1 MNHEY, CDR2 SVGAGI. This CDR3 contains 14 residues. The CDR3, as DNA: TGTGCCAGCAGTATCGACAGGAACACCGGGGAGCTGTTTTTT. Translation: CASSIDRNTGELFF.

This clone showed up just a few times. The genes are TRBV2 and TRBJ1-2, with 8 positions matching TRBD1. Germline V gene sequence: CDR1 SNHLY, CDR2 FYNNEI. There are 12 residues in the CDR3. V was pared by 7 bases and J by 3 bases, with 1 base of the junction left unmatched. The CDR3 reads CASTGGDYGYTF. CDR3 nucleotides: TGTGCCAGCACAGGGGGCGACTATGGCTACACCTTC.

The chain recombines TRBV3-1 (or the pseudogene TRBV3-2) with TRBJ1-6; D unclear. The V end was cut by 6 bases, the J end by 13 bases, with 13 bases between. The CDR3 contains 12 residues. Per germline, CDR1 LGHDT and CDR2 YNNKEL (reference sequence). The CDR3 is CASSRQAPPLHF. The DNA for the CDR3 is TGTGCCAGCAGTCGGCAGGCCCCCCCCCTCCACTTT.

The chain is built from TRBV5-1 and TRBJ2-7; the match to TRBD1 covers 10 bases. This CDR3 comprises 18 residues. The junction had 16 bases not matched to a gene; V was cut back by 3 bases and J by 4 bases. The germline V gene has CDR1 SGHRS and CDR2 YFSETQ. CDR3 sequence reads: CASSSPGQGMNRPYEQYF. CDR3 sequence (DNA): TGCGCCAGCAGCTCACCGGGACAGGGGATGAATCGGCCTTACGAGCAGTACTTC.

The chain has TRBV28 and TRBJ2-7; maybe TRBD1 (6 bases). The germline CDR1 and CDR2 sequences are MDHEN and SYDVKM. The CDR3 sequence is 14 residues long. The V and J ends lost 5 bases and 2 bases respectively, with 13 bases between them. In DNA form, the CDR3 reads TGTGCCAGCAGTCGTCTCCAGGGGACCTACGAGCAGTACTTC. Translation: CASSRLQGTYEQYF.

V is TRBV27 and J is TRBJ1-6, with TRBD1 matching 9 bases. Trimming cost V 7 bases and J 9 bases; bases outside gene matches: 10. The CDR3 runs to 15 residues. Germline lookup yields CDR1 MNHEY and CDR2 SMNVEV (reference sequence). The CDR3: CASNQQGARRSPLHF. CDR3 in DNA: TGTGCCAGCAACCAACAGGGGGCGCGTCGTTCACCCCTCCACTTT.